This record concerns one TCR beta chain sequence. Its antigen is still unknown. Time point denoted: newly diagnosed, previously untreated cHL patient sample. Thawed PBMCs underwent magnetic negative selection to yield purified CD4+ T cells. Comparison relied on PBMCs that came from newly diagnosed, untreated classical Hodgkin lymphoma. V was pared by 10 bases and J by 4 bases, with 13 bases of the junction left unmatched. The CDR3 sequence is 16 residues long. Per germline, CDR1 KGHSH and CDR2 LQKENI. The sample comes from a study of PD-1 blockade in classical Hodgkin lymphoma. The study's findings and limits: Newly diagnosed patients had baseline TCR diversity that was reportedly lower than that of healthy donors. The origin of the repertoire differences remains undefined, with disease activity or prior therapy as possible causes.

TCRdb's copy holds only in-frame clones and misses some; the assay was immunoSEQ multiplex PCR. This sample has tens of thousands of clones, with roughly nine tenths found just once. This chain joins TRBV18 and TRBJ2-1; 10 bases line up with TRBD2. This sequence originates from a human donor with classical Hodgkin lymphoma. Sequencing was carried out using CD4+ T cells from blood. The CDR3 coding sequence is TGTGCCACCCGGCCCCCGGGACTAGCGTATTACAATGAGCAGTTCTTC. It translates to CATRPPGLAYYNEQFF.